One and the same sample provided the 11 T cell receptor beta chains below, sequenced in a study of identical twins. TCRdb passed the 5' RACE reads through MiXCR, listing each CDR3 protein once. The table shows around 300,000 distinct CDR3 sequences, with more than 6.5% occurring only once. This same sample was also part of a study on yellow fever vaccine responses in identical twins.

The sequencing input was memory (CD45RO+) T cells sorted from blood. All receptors derive from a young woman in good health.

The J gene is TRBJ2-5, the V gene TRBV27, with a possible D match to TRBD2 (6 bases). Trimming shortened V by 5 bases and J by 3 bases, and 13 bases separated the two germline ends. The germline CDR1 and CDR2 sequences are MNHEY and SMNVEV (reference sequence). The CDR3 consists of 14 residues. As DNA, the CDR3 is TGTGCCAGCAGTACGGCGGGAACTGAAGAGACCCAGTACTTC. Its protein product is CASSTAGTEETQYF.

This clonotype showed up many times. This chain joins TRBV11-2 and TRBJ1-2; D possibly corresponds to TRBD1 (6 bases). CDR1 and CDR2 from the germline V gene are SGHAT and FQNNGV. V lost 5 bases, J lost 7 bases, and 17 bases lay in between. There are 14 residues in the CDR3. In DNA, the CDR3 is TGTGCCAGCAGCCCCGCGGGGGGGGCGCCTGGCTACACCTTC. Protein: CASSPAGGAPGYTF.

This chain uses TRBV20-1 with TRBJ1-2; TRBD1 aligns across 8 bases. V lost 6 bases, J lost 4 bases, and 10 bases stayed unmatched. Germline loops: CDR1 DFQATT, CDR2 SNEGSKA (reference sequence). The CDR3 is made up of 14 amino acids. CDR3 protein: CSATIQGAGYGYTF. CDR3 bases: TGCAGTGCCACCATCCAGGGGGCGGGCTATGGCTACACCTTC.

The chain couples TRBV7-3 to TRBJ2-5; 8 nucleotides align to TRBD1. The CDR3 consists of 15 residues. In germline, CDR1 is SGHTA, CDR2 FQGTGA. J was trimmed by 5 bases and V by 4 bases; bases with no gene match: 9. Here the CDR3 DNA reads TGTGCCAGCAGCTCTCAGGGGGCGCCGGGGGAGACCCAGTACTTC. This translates into CASSSQGAPGETQYF.

Many counts were recorded for this clonotype. The rearrangement uses TRBV29-1 and TRBJ1-2, with D uncertain. This CDR3 has 12 residues. CDR1 is SQVTM and CDR2 is ANQGSEA in the germline V gene. With 4 bases removed from V and 6 bases from J, the gap between germline ends came to 12 bases. The CDR3 DNA follows: TGCAGCGTTGGTCTGGCAGGCGATGGCTACACCTTC. Residues: CSVGLAGDGYTF.

The genes are TRBV6-2 or TRBV6-3 and TRBJ1-2; possible D gene TRBD1, 6 bases. Germline V CDR1 and CDR2: MNHEY, SVGEGT. Trimming stripped 6 bases from V and 6 bases from J, with 17 bases between. The CDR3 contains 14 residues. The CDR3 loop reads CASSLLGGANGYTF. CDR3 bases: TGTGCCAGCAGCCTCCTGGGGGGGGCCAATGGCTACACCTTC.

The sample holds many counts of this clonotype. V is TRBV7-9 and J is TRBJ2-7; tentatively, D is TRBD2 (6 bases). Trimming removed 6 bases at V and 6 bases at J, with 18 bases between. Germline-derived CDR1 and CDR2 are SEHNR and FQNEAQ (reference sequence). CDR3 length: 14 amino acids. CDR3 DNA: TGTGCCAGCAGTTCCGACCAGACTAGTGTCGAGCAGTACTTC. Its translation is CASSSDQTSVEQYF.

The CDR3 loop reads CASSLVLAGHSSGANVLTF. In DNA, the CDR3 is TGCGCCAGCAGCTTGGTCCTAGCGGGCCATAGTTCTGGGGCCAACGTCCTGACTTTC. J is TRBJ2-6 and V is TRBV5-1; the match to TRBD2 covers 8 bases. There are 19 residues in the CDR3. Trimming took 0 bases from V and 1 from J; bases not matched to a gene: 9. Germline V CDR1 and CDR2: SGHRS, YFSETQ.

The chain is built from TRBV28 and TRBJ2-7; 9 bases match TRBD1. The CDR3 is made up of 15 amino acids. The V segment lost 3 bases and the J segment 1 base; nucleotides outside the gene matches: 4. Germline V CDR1 and CDR2: MDHEN, SYDVKM. The CDR3 reads CASSFGTGWSYEQYF. CDR3 bases: TGTGCCAGCAGTTTTGGGACAGGGTGGTCCTACGAGCAGTACTTC. The whole variable domain, remainder taken from reference TRBV28 and TRBJ2-7, is DVKVTQSSRYLVKRTGEKVFLECVQDMDHENMFWYRQDPGLGLRLIYFSYDVKMKEKGDIPEGYSVSREKKERFSLILESASTNQTSMYLCASSFGTGWSYEQYFGPGTRLTVT.

The table lists this clonotype with many counts. The chain couples TRBV20-1 to TRBJ2-1; D gene unclear. Germline assignment: CDR1 DFQATT and CDR2 SNEGSKA (reference sequence). CDR3 size: 11 residues. Deletions cut 3 bases from V and 10 bases from J, with 10 bases between. The CDR3 DNA reads TGCAGTGCTAGGCGCCCTGGGGAGCAGTTCTTC. This sequence encodes CSARRPGEQFF.

This clonotype was seen at least ten times. V is TRBV20-1 and J is TRBJ2-5; unclear D gene. CDR1 is DFQATT, CDR2 SNEGSKA, per germline (reference sequence). This CDR3 spans 14 amino acids. V dropped 0 bases and J dropped 1 base, with 9 bases sitting between them. In nucleotides, the CDR3 is TGCAGTGCTAGAGATGCTCGGCTCCAAGAGACCCAGTACTTC. Translated, it gives CSARDARLQETQYF.